Each of the 26 T cell receptor beta chains below was sequenced from the same sample in a study of TIL therapy for anti-PD-1-resistant metastatic lung cancer. Sequencing used immunoSEQ v3. The assay was immunoSEQ multiplex PCR, and TCRdb's table has in-frame clones only and misses some. The repertoire includes around 50,000 clones, roughly 70% of them detected once, and around 1.7% sits in the top ten. The time point is: pre-treatment sample, taken before nivolumab and TIL therapy. Material: blood, obtained at baseline. The origin of the receptors is a person between 25 and 80 years old with non-small cell lung cancer.

The genes are TRBV4-2 and TRBJ1-5; D remains ambiguous. Germline lookup yields CDR1 LGHNA and CDR2 YNFKEQ. The CDR3 length is 14 residues. Trimming removed 0 bases at V and 4 bases at J, with 7 bases between. For the CDR3, the DNA is TGTGCCAGCAGCCAAGATCAGATAAATCAGCCCCAGCATTTT. The encoded protein is CASSQDQINQPQHF.

CDR3 nucleotides: TGTGCCAGCAGCTTGCAAGTCAGGGTTGGGTCCGGGGAGCTGTTTTTT. Its protein is CASSLQVRVGSGELFF. The chain couples TRBV7-2 to TRBJ2-2, with a weak D call TRBD1 (5 bases). Germline CDR1 is SGHTA and CDR2 is FQGNSA. The CDR3 contains 16 residues. V lost 3 bases and J lost 6, with 17 bases in between.

This clone turned up a few times. The chain recombines TRBV18 with TRBJ2-2; TRBD1 aligns across 7 bases. Germline trimming cut 0 bases from V and 5 bases from J; bases unmatched to any gene: 3. CDR1 and CDR2 (germline): KGHSH, LQKENI. The CDR3 is made up of 15 amino acids. The CDR3: CASSPPTGQTGELFF. Here the CDR3 DNA reads TGTGCCAGCTCACCACCGACAGGGCAAACCGGGGAGCTGTTTTTT. The full variable domain, with the rest looked up from reference TRBV18 and TRBJ2-2, is NAGVMQNPRHLVRRRGQEARLRCSPMKGHSHVYWYRQLPEEGLKFMVYLQKENIIDESGMPKERFSAEFPKEGPSILRIQQVVRGDSAAYFCASSPPTGQTGELFFGEGSRLTVL.

This clone has a handful of counts. The rearrangement links TRBV19 to TRBJ1-1; D uncertain. This CDR3 has 14 amino acids. Trimming took 10 bases from V and 0 from J, leaving 15 bases between them. Germline V CDR1 and CDR2: LNHDA, SQIVND (reference sequence). The CDR3 spells CATSLYNLNTEAFF. The CDR3 DNA reads TGTGCCACCTCCCTGTATAATCTGAACACTGAAGCTTTCTTT.

This rearrangement joins TRBV7-9 to TRBJ1-2; no definite D call. Trimming took 8 bases from V and 4 from J, leaving 8 bases between them. This CDR3 spans 11 amino acids. Germline V gives CDR1 SEHNR, CDR2 FQNEAQ (reference sequence). The CDR3 spells CASGNVYGYTF. The CDR3 coding sequence is TGTGCCAGCGGGAACGTCTATGGCTACACCTTC.

This chain uses TRBV5-6 with TRBJ1-1, with a weak D call TRBD1 (5 bases). Per the germline V gene, CDR1 is SGHDT and CDR2 is YYEEEE. Trimming pared 6 bases from V and 4 bases from J, leaving 16 bases between. The CDR3 runs to 14 residues. The chain's CDR3 is CASNSRVLGTEAFF. The CDR3 coding sequence is TGTGCCAGCAACAGCAGGGTACTCGGCACTGAAGCTTTCTTT.

This clone was counted many times. The chain couples TRBV11-3 to TRBJ2-7; 7 bases match TRBD2. CDR3 length equals 13 residues. Germline CDR1 reads SGHNT; CDR2 reads YENEEA. J gave up 3 bases and V 5 bases, and 4 bases lay outside the gene matches. The CDR3 is CASSRTSYYEQYF. The DNA for the CDR3 is TGTGCCAGCAGCCGGACTAGTTACTACGAGCAGTACTTC.

This chain links TRBV27 with TRBJ1-1; possible D gene TRBD1, 5 bases. The CDR3 length is 11 residues. The germline V gene has CDR1 MNHEY and CDR2 SMNVEV (reference sequence). With 6 bases removed from V and 7 bases from J, the gap between germline ends came to 9 bases. CDR3 residues: CASRGGVEAFF. For the CDR3, the DNA is TGTGCCAGCAGAGGAGGGGTTGAAGCTTTCTTT.

The chain recombines TRBV15 with TRBJ1-5, with D tentatively TRBD1 (6 bases). From germline, CDR1 is LNHNV and CDR2 YYDKDF (reference sequence). This CDR3 spans 15 amino acids. The V and J ends lost 1 base and 6 bases respectively, with 13 bases between them. CDR3 DNA sequence: TGTGCCACCAGCAGAGCGCAGGGGTATGGTCAGCCCCAGCATTTT. This gives the protein CATSRAQGYGQPQHF. Full variable domain (rest looked up from reference TRBV15 and TRBJ1-5): DAMVIQNPRYQVTQFGKPVTLSCSQTLNHNVMYWYQQKSSQAPKLLFHYYDKDFNNEADTPDNFQSRRPNTSFCFLDIRSPGLGDTAMYLCATSRAQGYGQPQHFGDGTRLSIL.

This clone appeared once. V gene TRBV4-2 combines with J gene TRBJ2-1; 7 bases fit TRBD1. The germline gives CDR1 LGHNA, CDR2 YNFKEQ. V lost 5 bases and J lost 10; bases outside the gene matches: 14. The length of the CDR3 is 15 residues. The CDR3 nucleotides read TGTGCCAGCAGCGATACAGGGGTACGTACTGGGGAGCAGTTCTTC. Encoded protein: CASSDTGVRTGEQFF.

In this sample, this clone turned up a few times. The CDR3 spells CASSLIRGGYGYTF. DNA for the CDR3: TGTGCCAGCAGTCTCATCAGGGGGGGCTATGGCTACACCTTC. This rearrangement joins TRBV28 to TRBJ1-2, with 7 bases aligning to TRBD1. Germline values: CDR1 MDHEN, CDR2 SYDVKM. The CDR3 consists of 14 residues. The J segment lost 4 bases and the V segment lost 5 bases, leaving 7 bases of the junction unmatched.

The J gene is TRBJ1-3, the V gene TRBV9; 7 bases fit TRBD1. The trim removed 1 base at V and 0 bases at J, leaving 16 bases unmatched. The CDR3 is made up of 20 amino acids. Germline loops: CDR1 SGDLS, CDR2 YYNGEE. The CDR3 sequence: CASSVRAVGDSLSSGNTIYF. In nucleotides, the CDR3 is TGTGCCAGCAGCGTAAGAGCCGTTGGGGACAGCCTATCCTCTGGAAACACCATATATTTT.

The chain combines TRBV7-7 with TRBJ2-5; 11 positions agree with TRBD1. V lost 4 bases and J lost 6; bases outside the gene matches: 7. CDR1 SSHAT and CDR2 FNYEAQ come from the germline V gene (reference sequence). The CDR3 sequence is 15 residues long. The CDR3 region is CASSWGQGESQTQYF. The CDR3 region has the DNA TGTGCCAGCAGCTGGGGACAGGGGGAAAGTCAGACCCAGTACTTC.

This chain links TRBV19 with TRBJ1-2, with 10 bases matching TRBD1. This CDR3 has 15 residues. Germline loops: CDR1 LNHDA, CDR2 SQIVND (reference sequence). V lost 5 bases to trimming and J lost 4 bases; unmatched junction nucleotides: 7. The CDR3 loop is CASSSPRTGGYGYTF. The CDR3 DNA is TGTGCCAGTAGTTCACCCCGGACAGGGGGCTATGGCTACACCTTC.

This clone was found a few times. The rearrangement joins TRBV27 to TRBJ2-2, with D unclear. V dropped 5 bases and J dropped 4 bases, with 5 bases sitting between them. The germline V gene encodes CDR1 MNHEY and CDR2 SMNVEV (reference sequence). The CDR3 covers 12 residues. The CDR3 loop is CASSRFTGELFF. CDR3 sequence (DNA): TGTGCCAGCAGTCGGTTCACCGGGGAGCTGTTTTTT.

This clone was picked up many times. The V gene is TRBV30, the J gene TRBJ1-2; D not resolved. The CDR3 loop spans 12 amino acids. The germline V gene encodes CDR1 GTSNPN and CDR2 SVGIG (reference sequence). The germline V and J ends were trimmed by 7 bases and 4 bases, with 13 bases remaining between them. CDR3 nucleotides: TGTGCCTCGTACAGCTTCCTCTATGGCTACACCTTC. Its translation: CASYSFLYGYTF.

The V gene is TRBV6-1, the J gene TRBJ2-1; no clear D gene. V was trimmed by 2 bases and J by 0 bases, leaving 8 bases between them. The CDR3 consists of 15 residues. The germline CDR1 and CDR2 sequences are MNHNS and SASEGT. The DNA for the CDR3 is TGTGCCAGCAGTGAATCCGAGAACTCCTACAATGAGCAGTTCTTC. As protein: CASSESENSYNEQFF.

Only one count was recorded for this clone. The V call is TRBV4-2, the J call TRBJ1-1, with 8 bases fitting TRBD1. CDR1 and CDR2 (germline): LGHNA, YNFKEQ. This CDR3 has 13 residues. The ends lost 1 base at V and 6 bases at J; junction bases unmatched: 1. As DNA, the CDR3 is TGTGCCAGCAGCCAAGGACAGGGGTCTGAAGCTTTCTTT. Residues: CASSQGQGSEAFF.

V is TRBV4-3 and J is TRBJ1-4; D unresolved. The germline V gene has CDR1 LGHNA and CDR2 YSLEER. The CDR3 is 14 amino acids. V lost 0 bases and J 4 bases, leaving 6 bases between the germline ends. In nucleotides, the CDR3 is TGCGCCAGCAGCCAAGATATGGGTAATGAAAAACTGTTTTTT. Amino acids: CASSQDMGNEKLFF.

This chain joins TRBV6-1 and TRBJ2-2, with D possibly TRBD1 on 5 matching bases. The CDR3 has 14 amino acids. Germline V CDR1 and CDR2: MNHNS, SASEGT. The V gene lost 5 bases and the J gene lost 7 bases, with 14 bases spanning the gap. CDR3 loop: CASSRQGENGELFF. CDR3 sequence (DNA): TGTGCCAGCAGTAGGCAGGGTGAAAACGGGGAGCTGTTTTTT.

The J gene is TRBJ2-7, the V gene TRBV6-6; 7 bases map to TRBD2. CDR1 and CDR2 from the germline V gene are MNHNY and SVGAGI (reference sequence). V dropped 0 bases and J dropped 4; count of bases not matched to a gene: 3. The CDR3 length is 14 residues. Written as DNA, the CDR3 is TGTGCCAGCAGTTACTCCCGGGACTATTACGAGCAGTACTTC. It translates to CASSYSRDYYEQYF.

The chain carries TRBV15 and TRBJ1-3, with D uncertain. This CDR3 comprises 15 residues. The V end lost 0 bases, the J end lost 0 bases, and 6 bases lay between the germline ends. Germline assignment: CDR1 LNHNV and CDR2 YYDKDF (reference sequence). In DNA form, the CDR3 reads TGTGCCACCAGCAGAGACATATACTCTGGAAACACCATATATTTT. This translates into CATSRDIYSGNTIYF.

The chain carries TRBV20-1 and TRBJ1-2; D unclear. Germline CDR1 DFQATT, CDR2 SNEGSKA (reference sequence). CDR3 length: 11 residues. V gave up 3 bases and J gave up 8 bases, with 10 bases separating them. The CDR3 here is CSAREQDGYTF. CDR3 coding DNA: TGCAGTGCTAGGGAGCAGGACGGCTACACCTTC.

This rearrangement joins TRBV27 to TRBJ2-2, with TRBD1 as a possible D gene (6 bases). The length of the CDR3 is 16 residues. V was cut by 2 bases and J by 7 bases, with 17 bases left in between. From germline, CDR1 is MNHEY and CDR2 SMNVEV (reference sequence). CDR3 protein: CASSLLPAGVGGELFF. CDR3 nucleotide sequence: TGTGCCAGCAGTTTACTCCCCGCAGGGGTGGGCGGGGAGCTGTTTTTT.

The chain is built from TRBV27 and TRBJ1-2, with D possibly being TRBD1 (5 bases). CDR3 length: 16 amino acids. From germline, CDR1 is MNHEY and CDR2 SMNVEV (reference sequence). V was cut by 0 bases and J by 5 bases, with 16 bases left in between. The CDR3, as DNA: TGTGCCAGCAGTTTATCGAGACGATCAGGGAGATATGGCTACACCTTC. The encoded protein is CASSLSRRSGRYGYTF.

This rearrangement joins TRBV29-1 to TRBJ2-1, with 12 bases that match TRBD2. Germline CDR1 and CDR2: SQVTM and ANQGSEA. V was pared by 3 bases and J by 9 bases, with 21 bases of the junction left unmatched. The CDR3 consists of 19 residues. The CDR3 DNA reads TGCAGCGTTGAGGGGCCCGGAGGAGGACCGGGACTAGCGGGTCGTGAGCAGTTCTTC. Translation: CSVEGPGGGPGLAGREQFF.